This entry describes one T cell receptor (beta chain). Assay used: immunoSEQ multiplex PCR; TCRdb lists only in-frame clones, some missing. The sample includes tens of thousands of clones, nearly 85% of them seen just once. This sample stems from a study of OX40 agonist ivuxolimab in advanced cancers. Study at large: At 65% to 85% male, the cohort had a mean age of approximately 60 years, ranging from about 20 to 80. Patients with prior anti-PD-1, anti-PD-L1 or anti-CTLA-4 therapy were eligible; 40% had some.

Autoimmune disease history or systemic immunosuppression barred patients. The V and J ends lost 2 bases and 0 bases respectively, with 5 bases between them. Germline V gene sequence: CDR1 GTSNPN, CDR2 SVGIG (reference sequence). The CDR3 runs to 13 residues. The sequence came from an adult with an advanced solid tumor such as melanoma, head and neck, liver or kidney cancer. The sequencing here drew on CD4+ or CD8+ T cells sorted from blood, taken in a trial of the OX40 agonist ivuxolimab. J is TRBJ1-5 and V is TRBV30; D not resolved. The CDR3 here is CAWSSHSNQPQHF. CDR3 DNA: TGTGCCTGGAGTTCCCATAGCAATCAGCCCCAGCATTTT.